This TCR beta chain was found in a study of shared clonotypes between healthy human individuals. Study observations and caveats: Compared with clonotypes that all four donors shared, non-shared clonotypes had lower generation probabilities.

Only one count was recorded for this clone. Its antigen is unidentified. Caucasian adults living in Nashville, Tennessee, provided all samples. Assay: immunoSEQ multiplex PCR; the TCRdb copy retains only in-frame clones and omits some. In the table there are 2 million to 2.5 million clones, more than 85% of which are singletons. The CDR3 sequence is 13 residues long. V was cut by 0 bases and J by 4 bases, with 9 bases left in between. The germline CDR1 and CDR2 sequences are GTSNPN and SVGIG (reference sequence). The sample taken for sequencing was naive CD4+ T cells from PBMCs. The subset: CD45RA+ positively selected. This TCR was sampled from a man aged 18 to 29 in good health. Some clones in this sample may be carry-over from other donors' samples. The V and J genes are TRBV30 and TRBJ1-1, with D hard to call. In DNA form, the CDR3 reads TGTGCCTGGAGTGTACATCGTGGCACTGAAGCTTTCTTT. This translates into CAWSVHRGTEAFF.